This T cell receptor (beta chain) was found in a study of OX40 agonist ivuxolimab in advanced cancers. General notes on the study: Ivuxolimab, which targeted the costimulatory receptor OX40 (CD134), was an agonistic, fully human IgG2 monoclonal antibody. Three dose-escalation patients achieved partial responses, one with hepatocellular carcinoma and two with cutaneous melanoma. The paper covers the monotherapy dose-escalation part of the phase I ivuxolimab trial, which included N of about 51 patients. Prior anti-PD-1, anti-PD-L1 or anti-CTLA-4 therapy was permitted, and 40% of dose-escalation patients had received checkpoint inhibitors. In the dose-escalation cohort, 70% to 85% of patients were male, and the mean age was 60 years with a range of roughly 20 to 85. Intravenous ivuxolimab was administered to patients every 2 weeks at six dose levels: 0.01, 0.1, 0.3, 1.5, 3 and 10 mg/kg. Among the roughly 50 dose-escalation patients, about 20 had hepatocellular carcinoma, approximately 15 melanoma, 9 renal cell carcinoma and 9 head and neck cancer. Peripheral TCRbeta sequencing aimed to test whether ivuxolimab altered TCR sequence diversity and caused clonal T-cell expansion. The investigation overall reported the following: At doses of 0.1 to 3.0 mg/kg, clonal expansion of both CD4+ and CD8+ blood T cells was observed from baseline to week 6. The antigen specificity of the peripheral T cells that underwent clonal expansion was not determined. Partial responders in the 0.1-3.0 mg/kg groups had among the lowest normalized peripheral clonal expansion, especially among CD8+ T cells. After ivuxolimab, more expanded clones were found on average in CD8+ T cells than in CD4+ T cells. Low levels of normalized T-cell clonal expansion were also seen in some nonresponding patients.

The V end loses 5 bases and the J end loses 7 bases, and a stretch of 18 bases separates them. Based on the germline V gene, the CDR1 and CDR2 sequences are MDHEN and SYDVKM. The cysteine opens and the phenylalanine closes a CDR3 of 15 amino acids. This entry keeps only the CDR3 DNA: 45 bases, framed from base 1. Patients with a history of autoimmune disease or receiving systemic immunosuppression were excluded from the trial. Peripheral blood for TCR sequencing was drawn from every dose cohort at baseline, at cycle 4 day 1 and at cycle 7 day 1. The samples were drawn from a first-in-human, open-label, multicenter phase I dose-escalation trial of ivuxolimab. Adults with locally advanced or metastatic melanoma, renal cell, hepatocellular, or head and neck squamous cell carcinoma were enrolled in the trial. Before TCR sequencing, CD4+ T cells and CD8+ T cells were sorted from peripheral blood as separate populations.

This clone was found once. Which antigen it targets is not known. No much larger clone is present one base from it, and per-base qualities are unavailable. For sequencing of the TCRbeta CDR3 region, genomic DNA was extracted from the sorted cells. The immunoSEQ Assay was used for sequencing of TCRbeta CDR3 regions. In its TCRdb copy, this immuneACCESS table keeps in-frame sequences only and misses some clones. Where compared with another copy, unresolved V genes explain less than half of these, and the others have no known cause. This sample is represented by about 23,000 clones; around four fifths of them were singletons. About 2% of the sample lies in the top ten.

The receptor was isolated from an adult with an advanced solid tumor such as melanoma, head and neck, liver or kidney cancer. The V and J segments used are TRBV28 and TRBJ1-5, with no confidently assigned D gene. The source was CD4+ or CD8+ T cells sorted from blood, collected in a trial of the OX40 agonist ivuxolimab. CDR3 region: CASSLDSTRGQPQHF. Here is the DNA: TGTGCCAGCAGTCTCGACTCGACAAGAGGGCAGCCCCAGCATTTT. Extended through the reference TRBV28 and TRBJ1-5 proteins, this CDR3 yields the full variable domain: DVKVTQSSRYLVKRTGEKVFLECVQDMDHENMFWYRQDPGLGLRLIYFSYDVKMKEKGDIPEGYSVSREKKERFSLILESASTNQTSMYLCASSLDSTRGQPQHFGDGTRLSIL.